This T cell receptor beta chain was found in a study of blood T cell repertoires in COVID-19. Study-level background: COVID-19 samples collected from the United States, Italy and Spain covered acute and convalescent phases.

The method was immunoSEQ multiplex PCR; TCRdb's version includes in-frame clones alone and lacks a portion of them. The sample lists 200,000 to 250,000 clones, 75% to 90% occurring once. This CDR3 spans 14 amino acids. From germline, CDR1 is ENHRY and CDR2 SYGVKD. V gave up 3 bases and J gave up 0 bases, with 8 bases separating them. The source of this sequence is a woman between 40 and 50 years old with acute or convalescent COVID-19. The chain couples TRBV10-3 to TRBJ1-1; tentative D call: TRBD1 (5 bases). Material: peripheral blood. The CDR3 bases are TGTGCCATCAGTGACCCAGGGCTGAACACTGAAGCTTTCTTT. Translation gives CAISDPGLNTEAFF.